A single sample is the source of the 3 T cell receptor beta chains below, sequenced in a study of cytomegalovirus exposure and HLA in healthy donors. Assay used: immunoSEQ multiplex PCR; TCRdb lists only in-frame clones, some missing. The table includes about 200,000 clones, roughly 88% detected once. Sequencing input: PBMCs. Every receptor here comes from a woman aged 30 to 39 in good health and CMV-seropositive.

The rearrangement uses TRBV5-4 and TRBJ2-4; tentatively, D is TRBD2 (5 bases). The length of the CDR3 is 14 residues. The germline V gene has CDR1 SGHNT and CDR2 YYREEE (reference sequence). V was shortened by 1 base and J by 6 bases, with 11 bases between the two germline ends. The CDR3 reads CASSLMGAVNIQYF. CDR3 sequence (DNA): TGTGCCAGCAGCTTGATGGGAGCGGTAAACATTCAGTACTTC.

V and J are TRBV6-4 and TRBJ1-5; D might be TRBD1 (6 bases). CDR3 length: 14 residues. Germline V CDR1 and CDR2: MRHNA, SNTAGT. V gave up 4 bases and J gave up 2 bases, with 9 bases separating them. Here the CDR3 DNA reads TGTGCCAGCAGTGCACAGGGTGGCAATCAGCCCCAGCATTTT. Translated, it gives CASSAQGGNQPQHF.

CDR3 nucleotide sequence: TGCGCCAGCAGGCAAAACACCGACTCTTACAATGAGCAGTTCTTC. Translation gives CASRQNTDSYNEQFF. The chain links TRBV5-1 to TRBJ2-1, with D unresolved. V lost 5 bases to trimming and J lost 4 bases, with 16 bases between them. Germline loops: CDR1 SGHRS, CDR2 YFSETQ. The CDR3 sequence is 15 residues long.